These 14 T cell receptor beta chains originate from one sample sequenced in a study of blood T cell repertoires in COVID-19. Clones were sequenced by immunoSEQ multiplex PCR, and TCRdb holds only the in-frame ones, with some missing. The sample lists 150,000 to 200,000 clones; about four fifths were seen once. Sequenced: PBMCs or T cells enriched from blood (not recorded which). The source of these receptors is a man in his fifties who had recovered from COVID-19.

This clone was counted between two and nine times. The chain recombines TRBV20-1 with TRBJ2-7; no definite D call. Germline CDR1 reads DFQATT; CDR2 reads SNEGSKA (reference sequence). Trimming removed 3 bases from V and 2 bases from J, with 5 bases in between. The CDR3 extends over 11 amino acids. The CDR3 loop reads CSASQTYEQYF. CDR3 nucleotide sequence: TGCAGTGCTAGCCAAACCTACGAGCAGTACTTC.

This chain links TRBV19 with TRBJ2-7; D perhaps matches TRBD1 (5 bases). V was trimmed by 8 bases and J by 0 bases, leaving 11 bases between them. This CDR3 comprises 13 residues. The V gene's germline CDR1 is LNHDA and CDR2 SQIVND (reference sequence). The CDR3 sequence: CASSTDSSYEQYF. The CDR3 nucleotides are TGTGCCAGTTCCACAGACAGCTCCTACGAGCAGTACTTC.

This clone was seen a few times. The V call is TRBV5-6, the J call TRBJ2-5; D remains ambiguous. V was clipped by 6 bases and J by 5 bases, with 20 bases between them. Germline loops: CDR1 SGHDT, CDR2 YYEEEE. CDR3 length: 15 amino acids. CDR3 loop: CASTAFAASWETQYF. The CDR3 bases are TGTGCCAGCACCGCTTTCGCTGCTAGTTGGGAGACCCAGTACTTC.

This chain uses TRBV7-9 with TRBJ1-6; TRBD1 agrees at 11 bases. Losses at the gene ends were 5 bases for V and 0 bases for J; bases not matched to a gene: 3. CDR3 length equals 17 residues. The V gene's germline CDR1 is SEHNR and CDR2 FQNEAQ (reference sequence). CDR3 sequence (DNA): TGTGCCAGCAGCCAGGACAGGGGGCACTCCTATAATTCACCCCTCCACTTT. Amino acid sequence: CASSQDRGHSYNSPLHF.

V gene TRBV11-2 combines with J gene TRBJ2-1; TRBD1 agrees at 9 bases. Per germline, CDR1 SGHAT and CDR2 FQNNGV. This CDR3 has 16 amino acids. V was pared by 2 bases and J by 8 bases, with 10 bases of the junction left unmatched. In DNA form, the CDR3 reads TGTGCCAGCAGCTTACTATTTGGGGACAGGGATGATGAGCAGTTCTTC. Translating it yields CASSLLFGDRDDEQFF.

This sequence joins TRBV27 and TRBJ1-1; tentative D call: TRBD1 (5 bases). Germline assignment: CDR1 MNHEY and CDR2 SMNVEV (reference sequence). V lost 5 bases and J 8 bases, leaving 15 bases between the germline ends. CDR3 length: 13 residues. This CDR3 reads CASSTGGMIEAFF. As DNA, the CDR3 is TGTGCCAGCAGTACCGGGGGGATGATAGAAGCTTTCTTT.

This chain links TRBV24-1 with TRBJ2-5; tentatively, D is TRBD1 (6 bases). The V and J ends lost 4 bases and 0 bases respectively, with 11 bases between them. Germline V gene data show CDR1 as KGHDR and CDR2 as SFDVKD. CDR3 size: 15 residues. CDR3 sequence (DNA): TGTGCCACCAGTGACCTTGGACAGAACCAAGAGACCCAGTACTTC. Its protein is CATSDLGQNQETQYF.

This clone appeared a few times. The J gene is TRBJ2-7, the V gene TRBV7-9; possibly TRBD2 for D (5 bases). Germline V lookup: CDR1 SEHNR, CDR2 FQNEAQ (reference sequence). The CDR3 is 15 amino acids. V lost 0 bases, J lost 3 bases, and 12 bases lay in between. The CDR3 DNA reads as TGTGCCAGCAGCTTAGCGGCGGGCGGGCTCTACGAGCAGTACTTC. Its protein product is CASSLAAGGLYEQYF.

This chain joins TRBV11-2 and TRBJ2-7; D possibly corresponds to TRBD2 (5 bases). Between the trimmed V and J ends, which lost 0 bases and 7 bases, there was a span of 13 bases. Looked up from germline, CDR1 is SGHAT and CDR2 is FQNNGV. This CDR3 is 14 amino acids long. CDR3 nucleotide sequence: TGTGCCAGCAGCTTAGAAGGCCGACCGGGGGAGCAGTACTTC. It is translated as CASSLEGRPGEQYF. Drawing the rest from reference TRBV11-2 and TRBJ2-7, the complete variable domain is EAGVAQSPRYKIIEKRQSVAFWCNPISGHATLYWYQQILGQGPKLLIQFQNNGVVDDSQLPKDRFSAERLKGVDSTLKIQPAKLEDSAVYLCASSLEGRPGEQYFGPGTRLTVT.

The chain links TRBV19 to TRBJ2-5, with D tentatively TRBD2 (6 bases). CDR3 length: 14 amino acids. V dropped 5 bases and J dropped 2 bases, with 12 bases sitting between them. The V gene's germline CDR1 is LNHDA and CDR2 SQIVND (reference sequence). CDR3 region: CASSLRRGQETQYF. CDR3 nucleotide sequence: TGTGCCAGTAGTCTTCGACGGGGGCAAGAGACCCAGTACTTC.

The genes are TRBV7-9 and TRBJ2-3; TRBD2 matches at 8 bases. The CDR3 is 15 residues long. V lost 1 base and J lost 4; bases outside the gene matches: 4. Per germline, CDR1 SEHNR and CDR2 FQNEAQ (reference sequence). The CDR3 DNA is TGTGCCAGCAGCTTAGAGGGAGCGGGGGCAGATACGCAGTATTTT. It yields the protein CASSLEGAGADTQYF.

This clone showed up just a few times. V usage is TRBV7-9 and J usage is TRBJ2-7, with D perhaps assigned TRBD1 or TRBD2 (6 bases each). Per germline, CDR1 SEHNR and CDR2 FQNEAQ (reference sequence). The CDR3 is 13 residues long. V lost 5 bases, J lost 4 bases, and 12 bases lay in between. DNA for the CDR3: TGTGCCAGCAGCAAAGGGGGGCAGTACGAGCAGTACTTC. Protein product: CASSKGGQYEQYF. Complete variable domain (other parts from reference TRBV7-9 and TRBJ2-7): DTGVSQNPRHKITKRGQNVTFRCDPISEHNRLYWYRQTLGQGPEFLTYFQNEAQLEKSRLLSDRFSAERPKGSFSTLEIQRTEQGDSAMYLCASSKGGQYEQYFGPGTRLTVT.

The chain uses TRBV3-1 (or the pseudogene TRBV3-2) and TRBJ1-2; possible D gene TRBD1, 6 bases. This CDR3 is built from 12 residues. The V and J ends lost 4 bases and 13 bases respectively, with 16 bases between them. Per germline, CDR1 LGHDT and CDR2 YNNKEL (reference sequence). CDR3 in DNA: TGTGCCAGCAGCCCTCACTCTTGGACAGCCACCTTC. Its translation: CASSPHSWTATF.

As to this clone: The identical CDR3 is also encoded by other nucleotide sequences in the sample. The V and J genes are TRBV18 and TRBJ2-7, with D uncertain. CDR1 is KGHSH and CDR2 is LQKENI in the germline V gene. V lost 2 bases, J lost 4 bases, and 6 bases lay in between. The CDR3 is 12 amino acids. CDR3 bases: TGTGCCAGCTCACCAGGGCGTTACGAGCAGTACTTC. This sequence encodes CASSPGRYEQYF.